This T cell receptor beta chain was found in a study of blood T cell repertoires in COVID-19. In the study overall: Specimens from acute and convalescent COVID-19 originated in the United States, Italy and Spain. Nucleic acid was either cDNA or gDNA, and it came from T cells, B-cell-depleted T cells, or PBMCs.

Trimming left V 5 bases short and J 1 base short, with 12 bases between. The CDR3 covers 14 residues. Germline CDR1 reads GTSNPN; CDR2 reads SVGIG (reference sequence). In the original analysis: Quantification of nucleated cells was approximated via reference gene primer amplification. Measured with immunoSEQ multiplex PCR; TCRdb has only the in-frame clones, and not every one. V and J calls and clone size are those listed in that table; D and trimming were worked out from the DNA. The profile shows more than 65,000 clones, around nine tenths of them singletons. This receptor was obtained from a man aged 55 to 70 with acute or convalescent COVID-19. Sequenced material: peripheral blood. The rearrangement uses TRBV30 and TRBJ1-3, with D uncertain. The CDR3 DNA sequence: TGTGCCTGGGGCCCCCCTCCGTCTGGAAACACCATATATTTT. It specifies CAWGPPPSGNTIYF.